Shown below are 20 T cell receptor beta chains from a single sample sequenced in a study of technical replicates of blood from a few donors. Here immunoSEQ multiplex PCR was the method, and the copy in TCRdb shows in-frame clones only, minus some. The table lists around 100,000 clones, approximately 96% of them singletons. Sample: T cells isolated from PBMCs. The receptors come from a human donor in good health.

V is TRBV11-3 and J is TRBJ1-1; D is ambiguous. The CDR3 extends over 12 amino acids. Trimming cost V 4 bases and J 10 bases, with 13 bases left between them. Germline CDR1 SGHNT, CDR2 YENEEA. CDR3 loop: CASSSSPTTAFF. The CDR3 DNA follows: TGTGCCAGCAGCTCCTCCCCGACAACAGCTTTCTTT.

This chain links TRBV7-9 with TRBJ2-2; D may be TRBD2 (6 bases). This CDR3 is built from 16 residues. V lost 0 bases and J 3 bases, leaving 11 bases between the germline ends. Germline CDR1 reads SEHNR; CDR2 reads FQNEAQ (reference sequence). This CDR3 is CASSLAPGLDTGELFF. The CDR3 coding sequence is TGTGCCAGCAGCTTAGCCCCGGGACTTGACACCGGGGAGCTGTTTTTT.

The rearrangement links TRBV9 to TRBJ2-3, with TRBD2 matching 7 bases. Germline loops: CDR1 SGDLS, CDR2 YYNGEE. The CDR3 spans 15 residues. The J segment lost 2 bases and the V segment lost 0 bases, leaving 3 bases of the junction unmatched. CDR3: CASSVVSGATDTQYF. The CDR3 DNA reads as TGTGCCAGCAGCGTAGTGAGCGGGGCCACAGATACGCAGTATTTT.

This clone has only one observation. The V and J genes are TRBV7-9 and TRBJ2-3; D is uncertain. Trimming pared 1 base from V and 7 bases from J, leaving 6 bases between. The CDR3 sequence is 12 residues long. Germline assignment: CDR1 SEHNR and CDR2 FQNEAQ (reference sequence). The CDR3 DNA reads as TGTGCCAGCAGCTTAGTTAGTCATACGCAGTATTTT. Its protein product is CASSLVSHTQYF.

The CDR3, as DNA: TGTGCCAGCAGCTTAGAGGCAGGGGGCGATGAGCAGTTCTTC. Translated: CASSLEAGGDEQFF. The V call is TRBV7-6, the J call TRBJ2-1; TRBD1 aligns across 8 bases. The V gene's germline CDR1 is SGHVS and CDR2 FNYEAQ. The CDR3 is 14 amino acids. The J segment lost 8 bases and the V segment lost 1 base, leaving 4 bases of the junction unmatched.

The chain has TRBV7-3 and TRBJ2-3, with TRBD1 matching 7 bases. The CDR3 spans 18 residues. In germline, CDR1 is SGHTA, CDR2 FQGTGA. V dropped 0 bases and J dropped 0; count of bases not matched to a gene: 9. In DNA form, the CDR3 reads TGTGCCAGCAGCTTAACCGCTTTGGACAGGCCTAGCACAGATACGCAGTATTTT. Encoded protein: CASSLTALDRPSTDTQYF.

The V gene is TRBV6-1, the J gene TRBJ1-2; maybe TRBD1 (6 bases). CDR3 length: 14 residues. Trimming took 6 bases from V and 0 from J, leaving 11 bases between them. CDR1 MNHNS and CDR2 SASEGT come from the germline V gene. The DNA of the CDR3 is TGTGCCAGCAGGTCGGGACAAACTAACTATGGCTACACCTTC. The encoded protein is CASRSGQTNYGYTF.

The rearrangement links TRBV19 to TRBJ1-6; 8 bases align to TRBD1. In germline, CDR1 is LNHDA, CDR2 SQIVND (reference sequence). The CDR3 loop spans 16 amino acids. V lost 5 bases, J lost 7 bases, and 10 bases stayed unmatched. CDR3: CASSPNRGALNSPLHF. The CDR3 DNA reads TGTGCCAGTAGTCCCAACAGGGGGGCCCTCAATTCACCCCTCCACTTT.

This chain links TRBV5-1 with TRBJ1-4; 7 bases are a match to TRBD1. There are 14 residues in the CDR3. Losses at the gene ends were 2 bases for V and 8 bases for J; bases not matched to a gene: 6. CDR1 is SGHRS, CDR2 YFSETQ, per germline. CDR3 in DNA: TGCGCCAGCAGCTTAGGGGGCGTCGGAGAAAAACTGTTTTTT. This codes for CASSLGGVGEKLFF. Complete variable domain (other parts from reference TRBV5-1 and TRBJ1-4): KAGVTQTPRYLIKTRGQQVTLSCSPISGHRSVSWYQQTPGQGLQFLFEYFSETQRNKGNFPGRFSGRQFSNSRSEMNVSTLELGDSALYLCASSLGGVGEKLFFGSGTQLSVL.

V gene TRBV6-1 combines with J gene TRBJ2-1; 7 positions match TRBD1. After removal of 6 bases from V and 4 bases from J, the junction contained 9 bases not matched to a gene. The germline gives CDR1 MNHNS, CDR2 SASEGT. The CDR3 totals 15 residues. This CDR3 reads CASSLKGTEYNEQFF. CDR3 sequence (DNA): TGTGCCAGCAGCCTCAAAGGGACAGAGTACAATGAGCAGTTCTTC.

The rearrangement links TRBV5-1 to TRBJ2-1, with a tentative D call TRBD2 (7 bases). CDR1 and CDR2 (germline): SGHRS, YFSETQ. V lost 6 bases to trimming and J lost 2 bases, with 15 bases between them. The CDR3 loop spans 15 amino acids. CDR3 DNA: TGCGCCAGCACGAGCGAGGGGGGGCCCTACAATGAGCAGTTCTTC. It codes for CASTSEGGPYNEQFF. The full variable domain, rest sourced from reference TRBV5-1 and TRBJ2-1, is KAGVTQTPRYLIKTRGQQVTLSCSPISGHRSVSWYQQTPGQGLQFLFEYFSETQRNKGNFPGRFSGRQFSNSRSEMNVSTLELGDSALYLCASTSEGGPYNEQFFGPGTRLTVL.

V and J are TRBV28 and TRBJ2-1; 10 bases match TRBD2. V lost 4 bases, J lost 5 bases, and 5 bases stayed unmatched. Germline V gene lookup returns CDR1 MDHEN and CDR2 SYDVKM. This CDR3 has 15 residues. The CDR3 sequence is CASSSVGLADNEQFF. The CDR3 DNA is TGTGCCAGCAGTTCCGTAGGACTAGCGGACAATGAGCAGTTCTTC.

The genes are TRBV27 and TRBJ1-4, with D perhaps matching TRBD1 (6 bases). V lost 6 bases, J lost 8 bases, and 16 bases lay in between. The CDR3 extends over 14 amino acids. Germline assignment: CDR1 MNHEY and CDR2 SMNVEV (reference sequence). For the CDR3, the DNA is TGTGCCAGCAGGCCGGCAGGGGCAGGAGAAAAACTGTTTTTT. It yields the protein CASRPAGAGEKLFF.

The chain recombines TRBV5-6 with TRBJ2-1, with a weak D call TRBD2 (6 bases). V was clipped by 1 base and J by 5 bases, with 10 bases between them. Per germline, CDR1 SGHDT and CDR2 YYEEEE. CDR3 length equals 14 residues. The CDR3 spells CASSLTGLDNEQFF. CDR3 nucleotide sequence: TGTGCCAGCAGCTTGACGGGACTCGACAATGAGCAGTTCTTC.

This chain links TRBV5-1 with TRBJ2-1; TRBD2 aligns across 11 bases. The J segment lost 6 bases and the V segment lost 0 bases, leaving 5 bases of the junction unmatched. The CDR3 is 16 residues long. Germline values: CDR1 SGHRS, CDR2 YFSETQ. The CDR3 spells CASSLVAGGPSNEQFF. The CDR3 nucleotides are TGCGCCAGCAGCTTGGTAGCGGGAGGGCCGAGCAATGAGCAGTTCTTC.

This sequence joins TRBV4-2 and TRBJ2-3, with 8 bases matching TRBD2. Germline CDR1 reads LGHNA; CDR2 reads YNFKEQ. The CDR3 contains 16 residues. J was trimmed by 1 base and V by 0 bases; bases with no gene match: 3. CDR3 residues: CASSQDTAGGTDTQYF. CDR3 nucleotides: TGTGCCAGCAGCCAAGATACAGCGGGAGGCACAGATACGCAGTATTTT.

Only a few counts were recorded for this clone. The chain links TRBV11-2 to TRBJ1-2; D is possibly TRBD1 (5 bases). Looked up from germline, CDR1 is SGHAT and CDR2 is FQNNGV. Trimming left V 4 bases short and J 3 bases short, with 9 bases between. There are 13 residues in the CDR3. The CDR3 DNA is TGTGCCAGCAGCTCCACCAGGGACTATGGCTACACCTTC. Amino acid sequence: CASSSTRDYGYTF.

The chain uses TRBV30 and TRBJ2-1; TRBD2 agrees at 7 bases. This CDR3 spans 16 amino acids. CDR1 and CDR2 from the germline V gene are GTSNPN and SVGIG (reference sequence). V dropped 3 bases and J dropped 8; count of bases not matched to a gene: 16. The CDR3 loop reads CAWRPISRGTTYEQFF. CDR3 bases: TGTGCCTGGAGGCCAATCAGCCGGGGGACTACATATGAGCAGTTCTTC.

J is TRBJ2-2 and V is TRBV30; 9 bases are a match to TRBD1. The V and J ends lost 3 bases and 0 bases, in that order; junction bases with no gene match: 14. The CDR3 runs 19 residues. Per the germline V gene, CDR1 is GTSNPN and CDR2 is SVGIG (reference sequence). Here the CDR3 DNA reads TGTGCCTGGAGGCTCAGATTAAAGGACAGGGGCCCGAACACCGGGGAGCTGTTTTTT. It translates to CAWRLRLKDRGPNTGELFF. Drawing the rest from reference TRBV30 and TRBJ2-2, the complete variable domain is SQTIHQWPATLVQPVGSPLSLECTVEGTSNPNLYWYRQAAGRGLQLLFYSVGIGQISSEVPQNLSASRPQDRQFILSSKKLLLSDSGFYLCAWRLRLKDRGPNTGELFFGEGSRLTVL.

The V gene is TRBV11-3, the J gene TRBJ1-1; no clear D gene. The germline gives CDR1 SGHNT, CDR2 YENEEA. This CDR3 has 15 amino acids. With 5 bases removed from V and 0 bases from J, the gap between germline ends came to 13 bases. This CDR3 is CASSPPGSLNTEAFF. CDR3 nucleotide sequence: TGTGCCAGCAGCCCGCCCGGGAGTCTGAACACTGAAGCTTTCTTT. Supplemented by reference TRBV11-3 and TRBJ1-1, the full variable domain reads EAGVVQSPRYKIIEKKQPVAFWCNPISGHNTLYWYLQNLGQGPELLIRYENEEAVDDSQLPKDRFSAERLKGVDSTLKIQPAELGDSAVYLCASSPPGSLNTEAFFGQGTRLTVV.